Sequencing of this T cell receptor (beta chain) was carried out in a study of cytomegalovirus exposure and HLA in healthy donors. Study overall: Researchers previously reported finding fewer than 120 million unique TCR beta sequences from about 200 million T cells.

The CDR3 has 12 residues. V was cut by 7 bases and J by 3 bases, with 10 bases left in between. The germline CDR1 and CDR2 sequences are MNHNS and SASEGT. All the people who gave samples were healthy bone marrow donors. Likely unrecorded immune exposures existed in these nominally healthy donors. The PCR was carried out with 60 Vbeta primers and 13 Jbeta primers. The method was immunoSEQ multiplex PCR; TCRdb's version includes in-frame clones alone and lacks a portion of them. The sample shows approximately 150,000 clones, roughly two thirds of them seen only once. This sequence was found in a woman in her late teens or twenties in good health and CMV-seropositive. The chain has TRBV6-1 and TRBJ2-7; D is perhaps TRBD2 (6 bases). The sequenced sample was PBMCs. The CDR3 bases are TGTGCCAGCAAGGACTACCTCTACGAGCAGTACTTC. This gives the protein CASKDYLYEQYF.